Below are 22 T cell receptor beta chains sequenced from a single sample in a study of blood T cell repertoires in COVID-19. Using immunoSEQ multiplex PCR, the repertoire was profiled, and TCRdb retains in-frame clones only, with some absent. The sample has about 230,000 clones; roughly 80% are singletons. The sequenced material came from peripheral blood. The origin of the receptors is an older woman with active or convalescent COVID-19.

This clone was detected many times. The chain employs TRBV2 and TRBJ2-7, with D possibly being TRBD1 (5 bases). This CDR3 contains 14 residues. The germline V gene has CDR1 SNHLY and CDR2 FYNNEI. Trimming stripped 2 bases from V and 2 bases from J, with 10 bases between. CDR3 amino acids: CASSEQGLPYEQYF. As DNA, the CDR3 is TGTGCCAGCAGTGAACAGGGTTTACCCTACGAGCAGTACTTC.

The CDR3 here is CASSYITPHYGYTF. The CDR3 DNA sequence: TGTGCCAGCAGTTACATCACACCTCACTATGGCTACACCTTC. The chain joins TRBV6-2 or TRBV6-3 to TRBJ1-2; D uncertain. This CDR3 contains 14 residues. Germline-derived CDR1 and CDR2 are MNHEY and SVGEGT. Between the trimmed V and J ends, which lost 2 bases and 3 bases, there was a span of 10 bases.

V is TRBV5-1 and J is TRBJ1-1; D is possibly TRBD1 (5 bases). The CDR3 has 13 amino acids. CDR1 is SGHRS, CDR2 YFSETQ, per germline. V lost 5 bases to trimming and J lost 6 bases, with 14 bases between them. CDR3 bases: TGCGCCAGCAGGCCGCAGGGTGATTCTGAAGCTTTCTTT. It codes for CASRPQGDSEAFF.

This chain joins TRBV2 and TRBJ1-1; D is uncertain. Per germline, CDR1 SNHLY and CDR2 FYNNEI. V was cut by 6 bases and J by 0 bases, with 14 bases left in between. The CDR3 contains 15 residues. CDR3 coding DNA: TGTGCCAGCAGCGACCTAGGAAATATGAACACTGAAGCTTTCTTT. Its translation: CASSDLGNMNTEAFF.

This chain connects TRBV19 to TRBJ2-7; tentatively, D is TRBD2 (5 bases). Between the trimmed V and J ends, which lost 6 bases and 3 bases, there was a span of 6 bases. The germline V gene encodes CDR1 LNHDA and CDR2 SQIVND (reference sequence). The length of the CDR3 is 11 residues. This chain's CDR3 is CASRDFYEQYF. The CDR3 coding sequence is TGTGCCAGTAGGGACTTCTACGAGCAGTACTTC.

The rearrangement joins TRBV19 to TRBJ2-3, with a possible D match to TRBD1 (5 bases). The CDR3 is 16 residues long. Germline-derived CDR1 and CDR2 are LNHDA and SQIVND (reference sequence). V was trimmed by 7 bases and J by 3 bases, leaving 20 bases between them. DNA for the CDR3: TGTGCCAGTAACACCCCGGGTGACAGAAAAACAGATACGCAGTATTTT. Encoded protein: CASNTPGDRKTDTQYF.

This clone turned up a few times. The same CDR3 also results from other DNA sequences found in this sample. The chain uses TRBV5-1 and TRBJ1-5; 9 nucleotides match TRBD1. The germline CDR1 and CDR2 sequences are SGHRS and YFSETQ. The V segment lost 4 bases and the J segment 7 bases; nucleotides outside the gene matches: 9. The CDR3 is 15 amino acids. CDR3 DNA: TGCGCCAGCAGCCTAGACACAGGGGGCCGACAGCCCCAGCATTTT. As protein: CASSLDTGGRQPQHF.

This chain joins TRBV9 and TRBJ1-1; 9 bases align to TRBD1. The CDR3 is 13 residues long. Germline loops: CDR1 SGDLS, CDR2 YYNGEE. Germline trimming cut 0 bases from V and 10 bases from J; bases unmatched to any gene: 4. The CDR3 DNA follows: TGTGCCAGCAGCGTAGGGGGGACAGGGAGAGCTTTCTTT. It translates to CASSVGGTGRAFF.

The chain couples TRBV6-2 or TRBV6-3 to TRBJ1-5; D unclear. The germline CDR1 and CDR2 sequences are MNHEY and SVGEGT. V was cut by 1 base and J by 3 bases, with 7 bases left in between. This CDR3 spans 14 amino acids. This chain's CDR3 is CASSYFRDNQPQHF. The CDR3 coding sequence is TGTGCCAGCAGTTACTTTCGGGACAATCAGCCCCAGCATTTT.

This chain uses TRBV9 with TRBJ1-4; a weak D match, TRBD1 (6 bases). Trimming removed 3 bases at V and 4 bases at J, with 10 bases between. There are 14 residues in the CDR3. Germline CDR1 and CDR2: SGDLS and YYNGEE. Here the CDR3 DNA reads TGTGCCAGCAGCGCCGGGACACGTAATGAAAAACTGTTTTTT. Encoded protein: CASSAGTRNEKLFF.

V usage is TRBV5-6 and J usage is TRBJ1-2; 7 nucleotides align to TRBD1. The CDR3 loop spans 15 amino acids. The junction had 10 bases not matched to a gene; V was cut back by 4 bases and J by 4 bases. Germline V gives CDR1 SGHDT, CDR2 YYEEEE. CDR3 residues: CASSPMDRISYGYTF. CDR3 bases: TGTGCCAGCAGCCCTATGGACAGGATTTCCTATGGCTACACCTTC.

This clone was counted a single time. The chain uses TRBV3-1 (or the pseudogene TRBV3-2) and TRBJ1-1; no firm D call. This CDR3 region has 12 residues. Looked up from germline, CDR1 is LGHDT and CDR2 is YNNKEL (reference sequence). The V gene lost 4 bases and the J gene lost 5 bases, with 8 bases spanning the gap. The CDR3 spells CASSPGLTEAFF. CDR3 in DNA: TGTGCCAGCAGCCCCGGGTTGACTGAAGCTTTCTTT.

The chain employs TRBV28 and TRBJ2-7; 8 bases align to TRBD1. The V segment lost 6 bases and the J segment 6 bases; nucleotides outside the gene matches: 7. The CDR3 sequence is 13 residues long. The germline V gene encodes CDR1 MDHEN and CDR2 SYDVKM. This CDR3 reads CASSQGQAGEQYF. In nucleotides, the CDR3 is TGTGCCAGCAGCCAGGGACAGGCAGGCGAGCAGTACTTC.

V is TRBV9 and J is TRBJ1-2, with 9 bases aligning to TRBD1. V was pared by 3 bases and J by 7 bases, with 4 bases of the junction left unmatched. Germline-derived CDR1 and CDR2 are SGDLS and YYNGEE. This CDR3 region has 13 residues. In DNA, the CDR3 is TGTGCCAGCAGCGGGACAGGGGCGAGTGGCTACACCTTC. It encodes CASSGTGASGYTF.

The chain combines TRBV4-2 with TRBJ2-2; TRBD2 might be the D (5 bases). The V gene's germline CDR1 is LGHNA and CDR2 YNFKEQ. Trimming pared 0 bases from V and 0 bases from J, leaving 8 bases between. This CDR3 contains 16 residues. The CDR3: CASSQEGSANTGELFF. CDR3 sequence (DNA): TGTGCCAGCAGCCAAGAAGGTAGCGCGAACACCGGGGAGCTGTTTTTT.

The gene calls are TRBV3-1 (or the pseudogene TRBV3-2) and TRBJ2-7; 11 nucleotides agree with TRBD2. This CDR3 is 14 amino acids long. V gave up 5 bases and J gave up 3 bases; unmatched junction bases: 3. From germline, CDR1 is LGHDT and CDR2 YNNKEL (reference sequence). The CDR3 DNA reads as TGTGCCAGCAGCTTGGGACTAGCGGACTACGAGCAGTACTTC. Its translation is CASSLGLADYEQYF.

The CDR3 loop is CASSLANSGSGANVLTF. The CDR3 DNA is TGCGCCAGCAGCTTAGCCAATTCAGGGTCCGGGGCCAACGTCCTGACTTTC. V usage is TRBV5-1 and J usage is TRBJ2-6, with D possibly TRBD1 on 5 matching bases. This CDR3 contains 17 residues. The germline V gene has CDR1 SGHRS and CDR2 YFSETQ. V gave up 2 bases and J gave up 4 bases, with 16 bases separating them.

The chain employs TRBV24-1 and TRBJ2-1; tentatively, D is TRBD1 (6 bases). V lost 2 bases to trimming and J lost 0 bases, with 13 bases between them. Germline-derived CDR1 and CDR2 are KGHDR and SFDVKD. CDR3 length: 17 amino acids. CDR3 DNA sequence: TGTGCCACCAGTGATTCAAGGGGGATCCGCTCCTACAATGAGCAGTTCTTC. Its translation is CATSDSRGIRSYNEQFF.

The chain employs TRBV29-1 and TRBJ1-1, with a possible D match to TRBD1 (5 bases). Germline V gene lookup returns CDR1 SQVTM and CDR2 ANQGSEA. V lost 7 bases, J lost 1 base, and 10 bases lay in between. The CDR3 has 12 amino acids. This CDR3 reads CSGRRGNTEAFF. The CDR3 bases are TGCAGCGGGCGAAGGGGGAACACTGAAGCTTTCTTT.

V gene TRBV5-6 combines with J gene TRBJ2-7; D ambiguous. V was cut by 0 bases and J by 4 bases, with 2 bases left in between. The germline gives CDR1 SGHDT, CDR2 YYEEEE. This CDR3 is built from 11 residues. The DNA of the CDR3 is TGTGCCAGCAGCTTGGCGTACGAGCAGTACTTC. It is translated as CASSLAYEQYF.

This chain uses TRBV5-4 with TRBJ1-1; no firm D call. V lost 4 bases and J lost 7, with 14 bases in between. This CDR3 region has 13 residues. CDR1 SGHNT and CDR2 YYREEE come from the germline V gene (reference sequence). The CDR3 DNA follows: TGTGCCAGCAGCCTAGAATGGGAGGTTGAAGCTTTCTTT. Its translation: CASSLEWEVEAFF.

This sequence joins TRBV4-1 and TRBJ2-5; 12 bases agree with TRBD2. The junction had 5 bases not matched to a gene; V was cut back by 1 base and J by 5 bases. The CDR3 extends over 16 amino acids. Germline CDR1 MGHRA, CDR2 YSYEKL. CDR3 protein: CASSQGLAGGLETQYF. The CDR3 DNA sequence: TGCGCCAGCAGCCAAGGGCTAGCGGGGGGGCTTGAGACCCAGTACTTC.